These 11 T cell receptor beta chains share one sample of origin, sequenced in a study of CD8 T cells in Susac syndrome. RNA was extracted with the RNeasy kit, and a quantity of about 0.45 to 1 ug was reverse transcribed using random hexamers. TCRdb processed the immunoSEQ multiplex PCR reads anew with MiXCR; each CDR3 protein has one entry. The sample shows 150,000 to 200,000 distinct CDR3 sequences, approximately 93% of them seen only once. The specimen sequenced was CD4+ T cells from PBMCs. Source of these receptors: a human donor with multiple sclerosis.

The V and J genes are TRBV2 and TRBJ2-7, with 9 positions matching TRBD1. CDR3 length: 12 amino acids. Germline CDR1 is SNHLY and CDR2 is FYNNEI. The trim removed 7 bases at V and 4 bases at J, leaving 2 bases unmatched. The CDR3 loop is CASTGTGYEQYF. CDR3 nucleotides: TGTGCCAGCACTGGGACAGGGTACGAGCAGTACTTC.

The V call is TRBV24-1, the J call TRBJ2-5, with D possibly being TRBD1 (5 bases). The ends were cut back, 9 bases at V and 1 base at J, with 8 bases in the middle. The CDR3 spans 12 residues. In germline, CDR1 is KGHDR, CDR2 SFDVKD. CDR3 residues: CATPRGQETQYF. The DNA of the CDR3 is TGTGCCACCCCTAGGGGCCAAGAGACCCAGTACTTC.

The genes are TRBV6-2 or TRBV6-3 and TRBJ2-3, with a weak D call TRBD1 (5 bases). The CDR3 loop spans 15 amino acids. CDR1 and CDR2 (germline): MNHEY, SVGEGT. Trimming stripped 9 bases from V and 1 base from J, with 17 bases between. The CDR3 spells CASTLRSRGTDTQYF. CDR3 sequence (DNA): TGTGCCAGTACTCTAAGGAGCAGGGGCACAGATACGCAGTATTTT.

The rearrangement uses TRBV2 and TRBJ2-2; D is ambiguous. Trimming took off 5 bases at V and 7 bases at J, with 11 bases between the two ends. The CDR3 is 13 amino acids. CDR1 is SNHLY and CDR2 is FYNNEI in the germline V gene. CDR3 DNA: TGTGCCAGCAGTCCCTTCCCATACGGGGAGCTGTTTTTT. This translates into CASSPFPYGELFF.

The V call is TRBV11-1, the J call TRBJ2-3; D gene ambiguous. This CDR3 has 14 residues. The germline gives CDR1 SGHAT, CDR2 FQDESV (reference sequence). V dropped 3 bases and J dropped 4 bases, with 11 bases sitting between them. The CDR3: CASSFRPLADTQYF. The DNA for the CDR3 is TGTGCCAGCAGCTTCCGCCCCTTGGCAGATACGCAGTATTTT.

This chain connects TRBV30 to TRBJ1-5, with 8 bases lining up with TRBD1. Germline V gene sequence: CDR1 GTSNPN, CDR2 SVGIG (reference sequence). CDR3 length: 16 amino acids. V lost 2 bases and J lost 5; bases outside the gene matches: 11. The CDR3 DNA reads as TGTGCCTGGAGTACACGGACAGGGATGAGGGATCAGCCCCAGCATTTT. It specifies CAWSTRTGMRDQPQHF.

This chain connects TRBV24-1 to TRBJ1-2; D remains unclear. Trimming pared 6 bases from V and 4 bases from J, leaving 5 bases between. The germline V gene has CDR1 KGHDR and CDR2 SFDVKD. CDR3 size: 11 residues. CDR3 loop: CATSSGYGYTF. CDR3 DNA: TGTGCCACCAGTTCTGGCTATGGCTACACCTTC.

The CDR3 nucleotides are TGTGCCAGCAGCCCTAGGTTCGGAAACATTCAGTACTTC. This encodes CASSPRFGNIQYF. V and J are TRBV3-1 and TRBJ2-4; D remains unclear. V dropped 4 bases and J dropped 6 bases, with 10 bases sitting between them. The CDR3 is made up of 13 amino acids. The V gene's germline CDR1 is LGHDT and CDR2 YNNKEL (reference sequence).

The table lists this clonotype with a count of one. Written as DNA, the CDR3 is TGTGCCACCAGCAGGACTTCTAGCGGGAGGGTCCACGAGCAGTACTTC. Its translation: CATSRTSSGRVHEQYF. The chain has TRBV15 and TRBJ2-7; 12 bases agree with TRBD2. Germline V CDR1 and CDR2: LNHNV, YYDKDF (reference sequence). With 3 bases clipped from V and 5 bases from J, the junction kept 8 bases outside the gene matches. The CDR3 runs to 16 residues.

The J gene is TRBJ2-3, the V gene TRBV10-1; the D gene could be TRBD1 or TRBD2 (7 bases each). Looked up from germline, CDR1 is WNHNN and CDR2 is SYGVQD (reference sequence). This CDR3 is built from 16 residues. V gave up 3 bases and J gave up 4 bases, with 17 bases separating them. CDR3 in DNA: TGCGCCAGCAGTGACCCTAGCGGAGGGGGCCCAGATACGCAGTATTTT. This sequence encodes CASSDPSGGGPDTQYF.

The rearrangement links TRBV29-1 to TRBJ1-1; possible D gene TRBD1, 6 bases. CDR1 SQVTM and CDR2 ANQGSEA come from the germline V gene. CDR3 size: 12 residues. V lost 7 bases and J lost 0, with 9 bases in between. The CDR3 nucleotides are TGCAGCGCGGACAGTATGAACACTGAAGCTTTCTTT. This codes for CSADSMNTEAFF.